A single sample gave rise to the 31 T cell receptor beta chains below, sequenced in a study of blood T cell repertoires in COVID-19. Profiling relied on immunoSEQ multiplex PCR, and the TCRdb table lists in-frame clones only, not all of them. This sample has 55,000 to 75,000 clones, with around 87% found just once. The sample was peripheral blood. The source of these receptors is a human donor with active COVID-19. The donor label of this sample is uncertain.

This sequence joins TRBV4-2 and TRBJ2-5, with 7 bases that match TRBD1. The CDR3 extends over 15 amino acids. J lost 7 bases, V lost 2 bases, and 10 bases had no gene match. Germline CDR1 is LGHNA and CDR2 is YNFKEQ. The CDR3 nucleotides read TGTGCCAGCAGCCAAACCTTGACAGGGTGGGGGACCCAGTACTTC. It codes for CASSQTLTGWGTQYF.

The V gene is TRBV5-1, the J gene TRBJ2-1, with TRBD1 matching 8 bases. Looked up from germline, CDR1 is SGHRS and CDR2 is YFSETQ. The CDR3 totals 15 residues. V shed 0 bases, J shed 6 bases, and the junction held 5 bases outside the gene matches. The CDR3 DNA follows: TGCGCCAGCAGCTTGGAGCCAGGGGGCCGCAATGAGCAGTTCTTC. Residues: CASSLEPGGRNEQFF. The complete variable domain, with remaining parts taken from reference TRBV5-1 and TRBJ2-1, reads KAGVTQTPRYLIKTRGQQVTLSCSPISGHRSVSWYQQTPGQGLQFLFEYFSETQRNKGNFPGRFSGRQFSNSRSEMNVSTLELGDSALYLCASSLEPGGRNEQFFGPGTRLTVL.

The DNA for the CDR3 is TGTGCCAGCAGAGACAGGGGATGGGGCTACACCTTC. Translating it yields CASRDRGWGYTF. V usage is TRBV2 and J usage is TRBJ1-2; 8 positions agree with TRBD1. CDR3 size: 12 residues. The germline V gene has CDR1 SNHLY and CDR2 FYNNEI. V was pared by 6 bases and J by 8 bases, with 5 bases of the junction left unmatched.

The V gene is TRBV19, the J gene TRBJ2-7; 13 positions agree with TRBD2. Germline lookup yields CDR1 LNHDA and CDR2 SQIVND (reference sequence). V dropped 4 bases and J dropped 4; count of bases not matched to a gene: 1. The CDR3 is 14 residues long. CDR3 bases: TGTGCCAGTAGTAGGACTAGCGGGAGTTACGAGCAGTACTTC. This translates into CASSRTSGSYEQYF.

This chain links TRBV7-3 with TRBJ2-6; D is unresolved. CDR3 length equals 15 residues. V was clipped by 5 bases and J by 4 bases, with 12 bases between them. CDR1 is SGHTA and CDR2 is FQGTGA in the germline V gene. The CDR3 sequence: CASSPIQAGANVLTF. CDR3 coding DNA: TGTGCCAGCAGCCCCATTCAGGCCGGGGCCAACGTCCTGACTTTC.

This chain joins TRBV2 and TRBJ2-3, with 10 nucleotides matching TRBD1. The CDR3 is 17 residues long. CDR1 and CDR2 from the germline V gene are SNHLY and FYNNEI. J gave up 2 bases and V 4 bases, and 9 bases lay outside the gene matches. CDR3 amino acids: CASSALRTGGNTDTQYF. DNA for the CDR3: TGTGCCAGCAGTGCCCTAAGGACAGGGGGAAACACAGATACGCAGTATTTT.

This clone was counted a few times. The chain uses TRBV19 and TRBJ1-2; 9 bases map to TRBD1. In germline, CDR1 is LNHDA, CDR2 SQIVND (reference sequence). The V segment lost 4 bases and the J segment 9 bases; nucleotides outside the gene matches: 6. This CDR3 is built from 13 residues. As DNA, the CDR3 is TGTGCCAGTAGTACCGGACAGGGGCGCAGCTACACCTTC. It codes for CASSTGQGRSYTF. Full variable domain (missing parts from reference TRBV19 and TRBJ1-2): DGGITQSPKYLFRKEGQNVTLSCEQNLNHDAMYWYRQDPGQGLRLIYYSQIVNDFQKGDIAEGYSVSREKKESFPLTVTSAQKNPTAFYLCASSTGQGRSYTFGSGTRLTVV.

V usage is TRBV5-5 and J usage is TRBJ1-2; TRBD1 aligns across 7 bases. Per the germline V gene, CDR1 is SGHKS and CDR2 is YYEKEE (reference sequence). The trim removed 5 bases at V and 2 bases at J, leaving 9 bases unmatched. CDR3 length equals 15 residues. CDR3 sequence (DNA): TGTGCCAGCAGTTTCTCCGGGGGACAGAACTATGGCTACACCTTC. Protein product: CASSFSGGQNYGYTF.

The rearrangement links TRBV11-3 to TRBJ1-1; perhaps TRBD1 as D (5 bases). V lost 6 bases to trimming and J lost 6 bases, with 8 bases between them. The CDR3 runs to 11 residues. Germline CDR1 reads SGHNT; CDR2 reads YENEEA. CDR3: CASSLRAEAFF. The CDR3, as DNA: TGTGCCAGCAGTCTCAGGGCTGAAGCTTTCTTT. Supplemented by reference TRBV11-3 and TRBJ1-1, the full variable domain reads EAGVVQSPRYKIIEKKQPVAFWCNPISGHNTLYWYLQNLGQGPELLIRYENEEAVDDSQLPKDRFSAERLKGVDSTLKIQPAELGDSAVYLCASSLRAEAFFGQGTRLTVV.

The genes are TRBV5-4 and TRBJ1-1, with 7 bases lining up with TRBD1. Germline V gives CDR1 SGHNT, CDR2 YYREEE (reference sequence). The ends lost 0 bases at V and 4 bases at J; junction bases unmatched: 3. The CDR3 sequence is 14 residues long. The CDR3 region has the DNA TGTGCCAGCAGCTTGGACAGGGGTAGCACTGAAGCTTTCTTT. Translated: CASSLDRGSTEAFF.

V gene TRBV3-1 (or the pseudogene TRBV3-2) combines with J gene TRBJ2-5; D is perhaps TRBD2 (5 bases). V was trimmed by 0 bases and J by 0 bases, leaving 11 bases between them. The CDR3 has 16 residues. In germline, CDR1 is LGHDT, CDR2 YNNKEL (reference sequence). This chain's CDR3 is CASSQDWRGYQETQYF. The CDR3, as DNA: TGTGCCAGCAGCCAAGATTGGCGCGGGTACCAAGAGACCCAGTACTTC.

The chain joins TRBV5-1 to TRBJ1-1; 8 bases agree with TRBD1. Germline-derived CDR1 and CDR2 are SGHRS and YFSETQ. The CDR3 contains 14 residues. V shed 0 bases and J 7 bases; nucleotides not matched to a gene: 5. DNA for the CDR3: TGCGCCAGCAGCTTGGTAGGACAGGGCTTTGAAGCTTTCTTT. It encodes CASSLVGQGFEAFF. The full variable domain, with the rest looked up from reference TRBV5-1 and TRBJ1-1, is KAGVTQTPRYLIKTRGQQVTLSCSPISGHRSVSWYQQTPGQGLQFLFEYFSETQRNKGNFPGRFSGRQFSNSRSEMNVSTLELGDSALYLCASSLVGQGFEAFFGQGTRLTVV.

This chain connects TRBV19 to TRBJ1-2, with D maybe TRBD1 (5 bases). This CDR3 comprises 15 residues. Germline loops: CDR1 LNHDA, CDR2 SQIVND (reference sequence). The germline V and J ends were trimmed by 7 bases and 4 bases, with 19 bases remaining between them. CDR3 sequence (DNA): TGTGCCAGTAATCCAATCGGGACTTCTATCTATGGCTACACCTTC. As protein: CASNPIGTSIYGYTF.

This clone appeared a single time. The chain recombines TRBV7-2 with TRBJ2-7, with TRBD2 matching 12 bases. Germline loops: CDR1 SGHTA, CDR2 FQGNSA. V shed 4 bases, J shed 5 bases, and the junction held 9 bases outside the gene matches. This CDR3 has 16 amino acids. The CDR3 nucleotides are TGTGCCAGCAGCTCTACTCTACTAGCGGGAGGACACGAGCAGTACTTC. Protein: CASSSTLLAGGHEQYF.

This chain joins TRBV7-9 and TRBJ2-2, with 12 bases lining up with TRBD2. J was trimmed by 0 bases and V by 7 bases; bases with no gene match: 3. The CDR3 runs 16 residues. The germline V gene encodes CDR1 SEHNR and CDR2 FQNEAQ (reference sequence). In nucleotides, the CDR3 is TGTGCCAGCACCCCTAGCGGGAGGGCGAACACCGGGGAGCTGTTTTTT. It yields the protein CASTPSGRANTGELFF.

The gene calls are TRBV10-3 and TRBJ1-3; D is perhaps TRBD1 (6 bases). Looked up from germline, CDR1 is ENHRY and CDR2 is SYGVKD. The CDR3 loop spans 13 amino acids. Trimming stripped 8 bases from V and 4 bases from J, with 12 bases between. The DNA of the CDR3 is TGTGCCATCTCTACAGGGCTCGGAAACACCATATATTTT. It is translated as CAISTGLGNTIYF.

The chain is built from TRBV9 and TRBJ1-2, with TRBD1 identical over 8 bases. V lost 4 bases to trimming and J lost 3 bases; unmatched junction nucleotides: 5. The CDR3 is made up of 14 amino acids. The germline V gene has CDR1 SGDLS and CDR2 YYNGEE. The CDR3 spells CASSPSTGDYGYTF. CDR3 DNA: TGTGCCAGCAGCCCATCGACAGGGGACTATGGCTACACCTTC. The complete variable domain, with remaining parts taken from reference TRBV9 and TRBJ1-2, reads DSGVTQTPKHLITATGQRVTLRCSPRSGDLSVYWYQQSLDQGLQFLIQYYNGEERAKGNILERFSAQQFPDLHSELNLSSLELGDSALYFCASSPSTGDYGYTFGSGTRLTVV.

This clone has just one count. In nucleotides, the CDR3 is TGTGCCAGCAGCTTTCGGCTGGGGGGGGCTGAGGGAGATACGCAGTATTTT. Protein: CASSFRLGGAEGDTQYF. The J gene is TRBJ2-3, the V gene TRBV7-9; D is perhaps TRBD2 (7 bases). V was clipped by 3 bases and J by 5 bases, with 21 bases between them. Germline V gene sequence: CDR1 SEHNR, CDR2 FQNEAQ (reference sequence). This CDR3 spans 17 amino acids.

The chain's CDR3 is CASRDTGRPGELFF. CDR3 nucleotides: TGTGCCAGCAGAGATACAGGGCGGCCCGGGGAGCTGTTTTTT. This sequence joins TRBV28 and TRBJ2-2; a weak D match, TRBD1 (6 bases). Germline V CDR1 and CDR2: MDHEN, SYDVKM. V was cut by 6 bases and J by 6 bases, with 14 bases left in between. The CDR3 has 14 amino acids.

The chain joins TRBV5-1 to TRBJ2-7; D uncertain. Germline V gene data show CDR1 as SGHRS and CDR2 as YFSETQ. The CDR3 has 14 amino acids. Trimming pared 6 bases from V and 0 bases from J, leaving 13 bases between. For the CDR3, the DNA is TGCGCCAGCACCTCCGCAACGAGCTCCTACGAGCAGTACTTC. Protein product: CASTSATSSYEQYF. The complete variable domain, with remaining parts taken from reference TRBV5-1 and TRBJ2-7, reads KAGVTQTPRYLIKTRGQQVTLSCSPISGHRSVSWYQQTPGQGLQFLFEYFSETQRNKGNFPGRFSGRQFSNSRSEMNVSTLELGDSALYLCASTSATSSYEQYFGPGTRLTVT.

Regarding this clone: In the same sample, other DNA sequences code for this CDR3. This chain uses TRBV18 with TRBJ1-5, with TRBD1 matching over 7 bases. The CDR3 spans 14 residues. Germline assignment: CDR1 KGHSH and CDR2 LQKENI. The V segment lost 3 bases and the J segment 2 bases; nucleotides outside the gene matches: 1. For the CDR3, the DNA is TGTGCCAGCTCACCTGGACAGGGCAATCAGCCCCAGCATTTT. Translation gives CASSPGQGNQPQHF.

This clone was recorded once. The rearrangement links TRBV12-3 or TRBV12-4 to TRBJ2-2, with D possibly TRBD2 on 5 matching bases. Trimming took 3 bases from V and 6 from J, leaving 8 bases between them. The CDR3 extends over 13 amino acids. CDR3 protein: CASSFGVPGELFF. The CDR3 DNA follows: TGTGCCAGCAGTTTCGGGGTACCCGGGGAGCTGTTTTTT.

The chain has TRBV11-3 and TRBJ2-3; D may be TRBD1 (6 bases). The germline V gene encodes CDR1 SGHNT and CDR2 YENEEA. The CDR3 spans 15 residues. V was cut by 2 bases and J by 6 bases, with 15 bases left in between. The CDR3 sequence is CASSLNGRDTDTQYF. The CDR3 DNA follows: TGTGCCAGCAGCTTAAACGGTAGGGACACGGATACGCAGTATTTT.

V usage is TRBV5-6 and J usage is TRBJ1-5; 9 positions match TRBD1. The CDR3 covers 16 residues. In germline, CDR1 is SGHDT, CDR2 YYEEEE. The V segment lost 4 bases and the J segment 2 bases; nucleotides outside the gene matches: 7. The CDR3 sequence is CASSLRRTGGNQPQHF. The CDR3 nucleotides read TGTGCCAGCAGCCTGAGACGGACAGGGGGCAATCAGCCCCAGCATTTT. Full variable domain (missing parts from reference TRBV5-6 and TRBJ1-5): DAGVTQSPTHLIKTRGQQVTLRCSPKSGHDTVSWYQQALGQGPQFIFQYYEEEERQRGNFPDRFSGHQFPNYSSELNVNALLLGDSALYLCASSLRRTGGNQPQHFGDGTRLSIL.

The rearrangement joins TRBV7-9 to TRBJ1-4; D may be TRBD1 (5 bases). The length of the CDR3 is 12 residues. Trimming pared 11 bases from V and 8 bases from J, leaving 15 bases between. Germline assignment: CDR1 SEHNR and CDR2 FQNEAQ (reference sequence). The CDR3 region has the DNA TGTGCCGCCGGGAGGGGCGGAGAAAAACTGTTTTTT. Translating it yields CAAGRGGEKLFF.

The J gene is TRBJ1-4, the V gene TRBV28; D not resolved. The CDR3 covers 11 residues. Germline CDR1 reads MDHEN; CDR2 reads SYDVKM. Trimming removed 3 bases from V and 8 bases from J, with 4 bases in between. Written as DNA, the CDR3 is TGTGCCAGCAGTTTTCGGGAAAAACTGTTTTTT. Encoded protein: CASSFREKLFF.

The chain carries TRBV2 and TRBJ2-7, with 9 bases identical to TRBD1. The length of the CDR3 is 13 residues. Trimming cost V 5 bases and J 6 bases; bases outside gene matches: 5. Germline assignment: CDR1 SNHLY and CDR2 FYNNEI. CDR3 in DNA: TGTGCCAGCAGTCCGGACAGGGGAGGCGAGCAGTACTTC. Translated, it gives CASSPDRGGEQYF.

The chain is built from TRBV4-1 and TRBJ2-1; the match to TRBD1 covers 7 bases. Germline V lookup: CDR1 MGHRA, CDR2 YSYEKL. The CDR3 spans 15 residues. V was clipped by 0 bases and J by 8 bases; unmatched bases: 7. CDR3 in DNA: TGCGCCAGCAGCCAAGACCTGGGGACAGCCTATGAGCAGTTCTTC. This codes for CASSQDLGTAYEQFF.

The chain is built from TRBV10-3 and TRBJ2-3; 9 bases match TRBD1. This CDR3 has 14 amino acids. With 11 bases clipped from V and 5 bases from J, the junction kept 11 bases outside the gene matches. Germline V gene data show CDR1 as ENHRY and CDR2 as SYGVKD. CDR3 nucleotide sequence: TGTGCCGCTAGGACAGGGGCCCAGGGAGATACGCAGTATTTT. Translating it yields CAARTGAQGDTQYF.

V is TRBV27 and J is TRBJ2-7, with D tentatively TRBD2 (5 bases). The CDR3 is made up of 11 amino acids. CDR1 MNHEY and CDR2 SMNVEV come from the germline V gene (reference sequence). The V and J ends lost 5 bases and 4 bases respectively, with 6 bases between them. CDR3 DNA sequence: TGTGCCAGCAGTGACTATTACGAGCAGTACTTC. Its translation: CASSDYYEQYF.

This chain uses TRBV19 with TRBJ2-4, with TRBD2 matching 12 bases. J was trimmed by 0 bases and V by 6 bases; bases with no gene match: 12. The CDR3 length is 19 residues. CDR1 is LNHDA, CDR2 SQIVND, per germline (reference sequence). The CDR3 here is CASRDPLAGGPVAKNIQYF. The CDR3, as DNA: TGTGCCAGTAGGGACCCTCTAGCGGGGGGGCCCGTAGCCAAAAACATTCAGTACTTC.